The 27 T cell receptor beta chains reported below all come from one sample, sequenced in a study of blood T cell repertoires in COVID-19. Sequencing was performed with immunoSEQ multiplex PCR; in TCRdb, only in-frame clones are kept and a portion is missing. Here the sample spans 120,000 to 150,000 clones, 70% to 90% being singletons. Sequenced: peripheral blood. The receptors come from a human donor in a cohort sampled during active COVID-19.

J is TRBJ2-5 and V is TRBV7-9; D remains unclear. CDR3 length equals 14 residues. V dropped 2 bases and J dropped 1 base, with 8 bases sitting between them. Germline V gene lookup returns CDR1 SEHNR and CDR2 FQNEAQ (reference sequence). The CDR3 loop reads CASSLSAGQETQYF. The CDR3, as DNA: TGTGCCAGCAGCTTATCTGCAGGCCAAGAGACCCAGTACTTC.

The V gene is TRBV6-4, the J gene TRBJ1-2; maybe TRBD1 (5 bases). This CDR3 is built from 17 residues. In germline, CDR1 is MRHNA, CDR2 SNTAGT. V shed 7 bases and J shed 7 bases, with 28 bases lying between them. The DNA of the CDR3 is TGTGCCAGCAAGTGTTTGGTGCAGGGCACCAACGTTGGTGGCTACACCTTC. This sequence encodes CASKCLVQGTNVGGYTF.

This sequence joins TRBV10-3 and TRBJ2-7; maybe TRBD2 (6 bases). The germline gives CDR1 ENHRY, CDR2 SYGVKD. Trimming took 5 bases from V and 7 from J, leaving 18 bases between them. CDR3 length: 14 residues. CDR3 coding DNA: TGTGCCATCAGTTACCGGGACTCCGCGAGGGAGCAGTACTTC. This translates into CAISYRDSAREQYF.

This chain uses TRBV10-2 with TRBJ2-7; the match to TRBD2 covers 8 bases. With V trimmed by 2 bases and J by 3 bases, 9 bases remained unmatched. CDR1 is WSHSY, CDR2 SAAADI, per germline. The CDR3 sequence is 16 residues long. DNA for the CDR3: TGCGCCAGCAGTGAGGGCCACGGGAGGGGAAGCTACGAGCAGTACTTC. It is translated as CASSEGHGRGSYEQYF.

The V call is TRBV7-9, the J call TRBJ1-2; the D gene is possibly TRBD1 (6 bases). V dropped 5 bases and J dropped 4 bases, with 17 bases sitting between them. The length of the CDR3 is 15 residues. Germline assignment: CDR1 SEHNR and CDR2 FQNEAQ (reference sequence). For the CDR3, the DNA is TGTGCCAGCAGCACCGGTGGGGCAGGGGTCTATGGCTACACCTTC. Translated, it gives CASSTGGAGVYGYTF.

V and J are TRBV27 and TRBJ1-2; weak D call: TRBD1 (5 bases). CDR1 and CDR2 from the germline V gene are MNHEY and SMNVEV (reference sequence). CDR3 length: 13 amino acids. Trimming shortened V by 3 bases and J by 5 bases, and 10 bases separated the two germline ends. The CDR3 DNA sequence: TGTGCCAGCAGTTTCGGTGCAGGGTATGGCTACACCTTC. Encoded protein: CASSFGAGYGYTF.

This clone was detected once. The chain links TRBV4-2 to TRBJ2-5; 8 bases fit TRBD2. V lost 0 bases, J lost 3 bases, and 12 bases stayed unmatched. Germline-derived CDR1 and CDR2 are LGHNA and YNFKEQ. CDR3 size: 18 residues. The CDR3 DNA reads TGTGCCAGCAGCCAAGAATATACTAGCGGACCTATAGAAGAGACCCAGTACTTC. Residues: CASSQEYTSGPIEETQYF.

The chain combines TRBV6-5 with TRBJ2-5, with TRBD2 matching 11 bases. The CDR3 totals 15 residues. CDR1 is MNHEY and CDR2 is SVGAGI in the germline V gene. V trimming: 2 bases; J trimming: 4 bases; junction bases outside the gene matches: 3. The CDR3 spells CASSYGLAGGETQYF. In DNA, the CDR3 is TGTGCCAGCAGTTACGGGCTAGCGGGAGGAGAGACCCAGTACTTC.

The J gene is TRBJ2-5, the V gene TRBV27, with no clear D. The length of the CDR3 is 15 residues. Deletions cut 1 base from V and 3 bases from J, with 12 bases between. Germline V gene sequence: CDR1 MNHEY, CDR2 SMNVEV (reference sequence). CDR3 coding DNA: TGTGCCAGCAGTTTATTTGGCGAGGCCGAAGAGACCCAGTACTTC. This encodes CASSLFGEAEETQYF.

V usage is TRBV5-1 and J usage is TRBJ1-1, with TRBD1 matching 7 bases. V was pared by 0 bases and J by 1 base, with 3 bases of the junction left unmatched. The length of the CDR3 is 15 residues. Germline assignment: CDR1 SGHRS and CDR2 YFSETQ. This CDR3 is CASSLGQGSNTEAFF. In DNA, the CDR3 is TGCGCCAGCAGCTTGGGACAGGGTTCGAACACTGAAGCTTTCTTT.

The CDR3 reads CASSLDWGEVQFF. The CDR3 coding sequence is TGTGCCAGCAGCTTGGACTGGGGGGAGGTGCAGTTCTTC. The chain combines TRBV5-4 with TRBJ2-1; D might be TRBD2 (6 bases). The CDR3 sequence is 13 residues long. V gave up 0 bases and J gave up 12 bases, with 13 bases separating them. Germline CDR1 reads SGHNT; CDR2 reads YYREEE (reference sequence).

This clone was picked up a small number of times. The J gene is TRBJ1-1, the V gene TRBV11-2, with a tentative D call TRBD1 (5 bases). Germline CDR1 and CDR2: SGHAT and FQNNGV. This CDR3 is 15 amino acids long. The germline V and J ends were trimmed by 2 bases and 3 bases, with 13 bases remaining between them. CDR3 loop: CASSLSGAGYTEAFF. In nucleotides, the CDR3 is TGTGCCAGCAGCTTATCTGGGGCCGGATACACTGAAGCTTTCTTT.

The V call is TRBV4-1, the J call TRBJ1-2, with 7 positions matching TRBD1. The CDR3 sequence is 15 residues long. Germline assignment: CDR1 MGHRA and CDR2 YSYEKL. After removal of 1 base from V and 3 bases from J, the junction contained 5 bases not matched to a gene. In nucleotides, the CDR3 is TGCGCCAGCAGCCAAGTCCCGGGACAGCACTATGGCTACACCTTC. Translated: CASSQVPGQHYGYTF.

The genes are TRBV7-6 and TRBJ2-1; the D gene is possibly TRBD2 (5 bases). Trimming cost V 7 bases and J 0 bases, with 22 bases left between them. Per the germline V gene, CDR1 is SGHVS and CDR2 is FNYEAQ. The CDR3 runs 18 residues. CDR3 coding DNA: TGTGCCAGCATCCACTCCGCGGGCCCCTTGAGCTCCTACAATGAGCAGTTCTTC. Encoded protein: CASIHSAGPLSSYNEQFF.

The V gene is TRBV7-2, the J gene TRBJ2-5; D might be TRBD1 (5 bases). The CDR3 sequence is 13 residues long. CDR1 and CDR2 (germline): SGHTA, FQGNSA. Trimming removed 5 bases from V and 4 bases from J, with 11 bases in between. As DNA, the CDR3 is TGTGCCAGCAGCAGCAGGGCAAGAGAGACCCAGTACTTC. As protein: CASSSRARETQYF.

This clone was recorded a few times. The chain couples TRBV28 to TRBJ2-1; D gene uncertain. Trimming shortened V by 3 bases and J by 0 bases, and 12 bases separated the two germline ends. Germline-derived CDR1 and CDR2 are MDHEN and SYDVKM. This CDR3 has 16 amino acids. CDR3 amino acids: CASSFWSASSYNEQFF. CDR3 DNA: TGTGCCAGCAGTTTCTGGAGCGCCAGCTCCTACAATGAGCAGTTCTTC.

The chain has TRBV5-6 and TRBJ1-1; 10 bases are shared with TRBD1. This CDR3 comprises 15 residues. J gave up 4 bases and V 1 base, and 4 bases lay outside the gene matches. Germline V CDR1 and CDR2: SGHDT, YYEEEE. CDR3 protein: CASSLWGQGITEAFF. The DNA of the CDR3 is TGTGCCAGCAGCTTGTGGGGACAGGGGATCACTGAAGCTTTCTTT.

V and J are TRBV2 and TRBJ1-1; TRBD1 aligns across 8 bases. Trimming at V came to 3 bases and at J to 6 bases, leaving 6 bases not matched to a gene. Germline lookup yields CDR1 SNHLY and CDR2 FYNNEI. The CDR3 is 14 amino acids. The CDR3 coding sequence is TGTGCCAGCAGTGACAGGGGGCGGGTTTCTGAAGCTTTCTTT. Translation: CASSDRGRVSEAFF. Drawing the rest from reference TRBV2 and TRBJ1-1, the complete variable domain is EPEVTQTPSHQVTQMGQEVILRCVPISNHLYFYWYRQILGQKVEFLVSFYNNEISEKSEIFDDQFSVERPDGSNFTLKIRSTKLEDSAMYFCASSDRGRVSEAFFGQGTRLTVV.

The chain couples TRBV18 to TRBJ2-7, with D unresolved. This CDR3 is 11 amino acids long. Germline V lookup: CDR1 KGHSH, CDR2 LQKENI. V was shortened by 2 bases and J by 4 bases, with 3 bases between the two germline ends. CDR3 sequence: CASSPEYEQYF. In DNA, the CDR3 is TGTGCCAGCTCACCAGAGTACGAGCAGTACTTC.

A few counts support this clone. The chain carries TRBV5-1 and TRBJ2-7, with 7 bases fitting TRBD2. Per germline, CDR1 SGHRS and CDR2 YFSETQ. CDR3 length: 17 residues. Unmatched junction bases numbered 11, after V lost 2 bases and J lost 0 bases. The CDR3 loop reads CASSFCLAVLSSYEQYF. The DNA of the CDR3 is TGCGCCAGCAGCTTTTGCCTAGCGGTGCTGAGCTCCTACGAGCAGTACTTC.

The V gene is TRBV5-1, the J gene TRBJ1-6, with D perhaps TRBD1 (6 bases). Trimming pared 3 bases from V and 5 bases from J, leaving 9 bases between. CDR1 SGHRS and CDR2 YFSETQ come from the germline V gene. This CDR3 is 14 amino acids long. The CDR3 is CASSSRQDNSPLHF. As DNA, the CDR3 is TGCGCCAGCAGCTCCCGACAGGATAATTCACCCCTCCACTTT.

This clone came up once. J is TRBJ2-3 and V is TRBV12-3 or TRBV12-4; D perhaps matches TRBD2 (6 bases). Trimming removed 6 bases from V and 3 bases from J, with 10 bases in between. The CDR3 is 13 amino acids. DNA for the CDR3: TGTGCCAGCAGCGTCGGGGGTACAGATACGCAGTATTTT. It translates to CASSVGGTDTQYF.

V and J are TRBV6-2 or TRBV6-3 and TRBJ1-1; no clear D gene. The CDR3 spans 15 residues. V lost 2 bases and J 4 bases, leaving 14 bases between the germline ends. Germline values: CDR1 MNHEY, CDR2 SVGEGT. The CDR3 spells CASSYGAPRSTEAFF. The CDR3 region has the DNA TGTGCCAGCAGTTACGGAGCGCCAAGGAGCACTGAAGCTTTCTTT.

J is TRBJ1-1 and V is TRBV5-1; a possible D gene is TRBD1 (5 bases). The V end lost 0 bases, the J end lost 4 bases, and 10 bases lay between the germline ends. CDR1 and CDR2 from the germline V gene are SGHRS and YFSETQ. The CDR3 runs to 14 residues. The CDR3 region is CASSLDQGGTEAFF. For the CDR3, the DNA is TGCGCCAGCAGCTTGGATCAGGGAGGCACTGAAGCTTTCTTT.

The chain couples TRBV7-7 to TRBJ2-3; TRBD2 aligns across 11 bases. The trim removed 4 bases at V and 2 bases at J, leaving 2 bases unmatched. This CDR3 has 15 amino acids. Germline CDR1 is SSHAT and CDR2 is FNYEAQ (reference sequence). The CDR3 is CASSSGLADTDTQYF. The CDR3 DNA follows: TGTGCCAGCAGCTCGGGACTAGCGGACACAGATACGCAGTATTTT.

The chain couples TRBV30 to TRBJ2-7; tentative D call: TRBD1 (5 bases). With 3 bases removed from V and 3 bases from J, the gap between germline ends came to 15 bases. The germline gives CDR1 GTSNPN, CDR2 SVGIG (reference sequence). This CDR3 has 14 amino acids. CDR3 loop: CAWSPREDVYEQYF. DNA for the CDR3: TGTGCCTGGAGCCCCAGGGAAGACGTCTACGAGCAGTACTTC.

This clone showed up just a few times. The gene calls are TRBV7-9 and TRBJ2-5; TRBD1 aligns across 7 bases. The length of the CDR3 is 16 residues. The V segment lost 2 bases and the J segment 5 bases; nucleotides outside the gene matches: 11. CDR1 SEHNR and CDR2 FQNEAQ come from the germline V gene (reference sequence). In DNA, the CDR3 is TGTGCCAGCAGCTTAAATGGGCAGGGGGACCGGGAGACCCAGTACTTC. Amino acids: CASSLNGQGDRETQYF.